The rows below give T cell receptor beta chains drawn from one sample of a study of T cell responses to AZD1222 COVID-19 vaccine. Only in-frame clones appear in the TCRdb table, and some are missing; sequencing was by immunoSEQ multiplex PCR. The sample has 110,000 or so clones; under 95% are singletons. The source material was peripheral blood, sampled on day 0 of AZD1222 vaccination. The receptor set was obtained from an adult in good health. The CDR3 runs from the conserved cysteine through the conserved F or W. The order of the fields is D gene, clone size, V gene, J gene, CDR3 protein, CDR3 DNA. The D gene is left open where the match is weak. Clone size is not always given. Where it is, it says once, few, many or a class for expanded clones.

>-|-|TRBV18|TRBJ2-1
CASSPLWGGTGSYNEQFF
TGTGCCAGCTCACCTCTCTGGGGTGGGACTGGCTCCTACAATGAGCAGTTCTTC
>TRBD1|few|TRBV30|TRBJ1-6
CAWSVRSVGQGNSPLHF
TGTGCCTGGAGTGTACGTAGCGTGGGACAGGGGAATTCACCCCTCCACTTT
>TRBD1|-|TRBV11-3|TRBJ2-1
CASSLTGVNEQFF
TGTGCCAGCAGCTTAACAGGGGTCAATGAGCAGTTCTTC
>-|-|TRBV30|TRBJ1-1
CAWFGLRNTEAFF
TGTGCCTGGTTTGGACTGAGAAACACTGAAGCTTTCTTT
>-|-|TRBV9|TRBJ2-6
CASSFPGPTRGVYGANVLTF
TGTGCCAGCAGCTTTCCTGGCCCAACACGGGGAGTGTACGGGGCCAACGTCCTGACTTTC
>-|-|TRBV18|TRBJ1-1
CASSPRRIENTEAFF
TGTGCCAGCTCACCCCGAAGGATTGAAAACACTGAAGCTTTCTTT
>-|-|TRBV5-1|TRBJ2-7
CASSLNLRGEQYF
TGCGCCAGCAGCTTGAACCTCAGGGGCGAGCAGTACTTC
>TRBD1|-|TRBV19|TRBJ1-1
CASLDRALNTEAFF
TGTGCCAGCTTAGACAGGGCCCTGAACACTGAAGCTTTCTTT
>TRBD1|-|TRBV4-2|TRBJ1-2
CASSQDRTGCTF
TGTGCCAGCAGCCAAGACCGGACAGGATGCACCTTC
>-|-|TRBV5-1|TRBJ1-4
CASSLQAPDEKLFF
TGCGCCAGCAGCTTGCAGGCCCCGGATGAAAAACTGTTTTTT
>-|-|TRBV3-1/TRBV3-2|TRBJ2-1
CASSQGVGRDNEQFF
TGTGCCAGCAGCCAAGGGGTCGGGCGGGACAATGAGCAGTTCTTC
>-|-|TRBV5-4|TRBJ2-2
CASSLQGMNTGELFF
TGTGCCAGCAGCTTGCAGGGTATGAACACCGGGGAGCTGTTTTTT
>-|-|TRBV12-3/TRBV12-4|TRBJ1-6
CASSLGGSPLHF
TGTGCCAGCAGTTTAGGGGGGAGTCCCCTCCACTTT
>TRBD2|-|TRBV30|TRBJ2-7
CAWSVRGVHEQYF
TGTGCCTGGAGTGTACGGGGGGTCCACGAGCAGTACTTC
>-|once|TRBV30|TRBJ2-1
CACRASMGEQFF
TGTGCCTGCCGGGCTAGCATGGGTGAGCAGTTCTTC
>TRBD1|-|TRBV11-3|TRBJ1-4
CASSLGQGGEKLFF
TGTGCCAGCAGCTTAGGACAGGGTGGTGAAAAACTGTTTTTT
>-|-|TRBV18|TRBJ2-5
CASSPTRSGETQYF
TGTGCCAGCTCACCTACTAGGTCGGGGGAGACCCAGTACTTC
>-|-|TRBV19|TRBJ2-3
CASSSGQLGNTQYF
TGTGCCAGTAGTTCTGGACAGTTGGGGAATACGCAGTATTTT
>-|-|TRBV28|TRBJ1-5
CASSYRARVYQPQHF
TGTGCCAGCAGCTATAGAGCGAGGGTATACCAGCCCCAGCATTTT
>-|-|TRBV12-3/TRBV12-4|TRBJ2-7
CASRWGTYEQYF
TGTGCCAGCAGGTGGGGCACCTACGAGCAGTACTTC
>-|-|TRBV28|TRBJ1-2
CASSTSGTNTF
TGTGCCAGCAGTACCTCAGGGACTAACACCTTC
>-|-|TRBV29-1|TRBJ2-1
CSTAGAEQFF
TGCAGCACGGCCGGGGCTGAGCAGTTCTTC
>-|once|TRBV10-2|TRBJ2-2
CASRAAGANTGELFF
TGCGCCAGCAGGGCGGCAGGGGCGAACACCGGGGAGCTGTTTTTT
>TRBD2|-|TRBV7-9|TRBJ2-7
CASSRRLAGGPEEQYF
TGTGCCAGCAGCCGGAGGCTAGCGGGAGGGCCGGAGGAGCAGTACTTC
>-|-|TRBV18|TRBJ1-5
CASSPGESMGSSNQPQHF
TGTGCCAGCTCACCGGGTGAGTCAATGGGCAGTAGCAATCAGCCCCAGCATTTT
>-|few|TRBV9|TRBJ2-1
CASSVGPAVLNEQFF
TGTGCCAGCAGCGTAGGGCCAGCTGTATTGAATGAGCAGTTCTTC
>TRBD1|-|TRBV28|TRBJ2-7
CASSPRWDRRNYEQYF
TGTGCCAGCAGTCCCAGGTGGGACAGGAGGAACTACGAGCAGTACTTC
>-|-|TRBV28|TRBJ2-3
CASRLWGDTQYF
TGTGCCAGCAGACTCTGGGGAGATACGCAGTATTTT
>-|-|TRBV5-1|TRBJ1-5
CASSLGVNQPQHF
TGCGCCAGCAGCTTGGGGGTCAATCAGCCCCAGCATTTT
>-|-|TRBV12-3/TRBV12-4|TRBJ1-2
CASRWGPRGYTF
TGTGCCAGCAGGTGGGGGCCCCGTGGCTACACCTTC
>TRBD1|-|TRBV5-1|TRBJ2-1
CASSRRGNYNEQFF
TGCGCCAGCAGCCGCAGGGGGAACTACAATGAGCAGTTCTTC
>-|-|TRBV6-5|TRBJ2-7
CASSPRVGLPYEQYF
TGTGCCAGCAGCCCAAGGGTAGGGCTTCCTTACGAGCAGTACTTC
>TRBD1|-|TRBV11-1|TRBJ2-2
CASGQGVWTGELFF
TGTGCCAGCGGACAGGGGGTCTGGACCGGGGAGCTGTTTTTT
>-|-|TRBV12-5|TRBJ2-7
CASGLFMGSPSYEQYF
TGTGCTAGTGGTTTGTTTATGGGCAGTCCTTCCTACGAGCAGTACTTC
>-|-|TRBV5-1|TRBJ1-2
CASSPAPANYGYTF
TGCGCCAGCAGCCCCGCACCGGCTAACTATGGCTACACCTTC
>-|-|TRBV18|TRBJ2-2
CASSPDRNTGELFF
TGTGCCAGCTCACCCGACAGGAACACCGGGGAGCTGTTTTTT
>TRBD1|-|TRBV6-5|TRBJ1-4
CASRGWTGTNEKLFF
TGTGCCAGCAGGGGTTGGACAGGTACTAATGAAAAACTGTTTTTT
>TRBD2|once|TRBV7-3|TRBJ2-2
CASSLAAGGDTGELFF
TGTGCCAGCAGCTTAGCTGCGGGAGGGGATACCGGGGAGCTGTTTTTT
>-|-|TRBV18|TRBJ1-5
CASSPGGNQPQHF
TGTGCCAGCTCACCAGGGGGCAATCAGCCCCAGCATTTT
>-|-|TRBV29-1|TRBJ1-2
CSVAGPLVTF
TGCAGCGTTGCGGGCCCGTTAGTCACCTTC
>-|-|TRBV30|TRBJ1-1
CAWSVHGPNTEAFF
TGTGCCTGGAGTGTACACGGCCCGAACACTGAAGCTTTCTTT
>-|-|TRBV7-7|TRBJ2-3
CASSLGLAASTDTQYF
TGTGCTAGCAGCCTAGGTCTAGCAGCGAGCACAGATACGCAGTATTTT
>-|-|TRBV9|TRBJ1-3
CASRKGPGTSDTIYF
TGTGCCAGCAGGAAAGGTCCCGGGACGTCGGACACCATATATTTT
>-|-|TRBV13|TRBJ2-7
CASSHRYEQYF
TGTGCCAGCAGCCACCGCTACGAGCAGTACTTC
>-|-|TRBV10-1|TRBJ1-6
CASSRDLNSPLHF
TGCGCCAGCTCCCGGGATCTTAATTCACCCCTCCACTTT
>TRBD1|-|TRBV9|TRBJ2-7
CASSPGTGGPLGEQYF
TGTGCCAGCAGCCCAGGGACAGGGGGCCCTCTGGGCGAGCAGTACTTC
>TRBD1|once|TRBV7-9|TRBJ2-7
CASSSPGQGFHEQYF
TGTGCCAGCAGCTCCCCGGGACAGGGGTTCCACGAGCAGTACTTC
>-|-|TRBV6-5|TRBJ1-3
CASSLGQDGNTIYF
TGTGCCAGCAGTTTGGGACAAGATGGAAACACCATATATTTT
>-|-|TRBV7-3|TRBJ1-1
CASSLNTGNTEAFF
TGTGCCAGCAGCTTAAATACAGGCAACACTGAAGCTTTCTTT
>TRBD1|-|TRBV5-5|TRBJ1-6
CASSNKPRDRGSSYNSPLHF
TGTGCCAGCAGCAACAAGCCCCGGGACAGGGGAAGCTCCTATAATTCACCCCTCCACTTT
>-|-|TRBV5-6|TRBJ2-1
CASRNHNEQFF
TGTGCCAGCAGAAATCACAATGAGCAGTTCTTC
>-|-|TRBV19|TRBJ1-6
CASTLGGARNSPLHF
TGTGCCAGTACCCTCGGCGGAGCAAGAAATTCACCCCTCCACTTT
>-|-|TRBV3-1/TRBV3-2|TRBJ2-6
CASSQEVAGAGANVLTF
TGTGCCAGCAGCCAAGAAGTGGCGGGCGCTGGGGCCAACGTCCTGACTTTC
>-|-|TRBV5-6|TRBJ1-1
CASSTTWGEAFF
TGTGCCAGCAGCACAACCTGGGGTGAAGCTTTCTTT
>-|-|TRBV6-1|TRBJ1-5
CASSEATSGIGQPQHF
TGTGCCAGCAGTGAAGCGACTTCAGGGATAGGGCAGCCCCAGCATTTT
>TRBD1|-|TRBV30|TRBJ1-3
CAWSAGQVFSGNTIYF
TGTGCCTGGAGTGCCGGACAGGTTTTCTCTGGAAACACCATATATTTT